This T cell receptor (beta chain) was sequenced in a study of blood T cell repertoires in COVID-19. Study details: In each case, the material was cDNA or gDNA derived from T cells, B-cell-depleted T cells, or PBMCs.

Seattle cases were enrolled at active infection and followed longitudinally. Per the germline V gene, CDR1 is GTSNPN and CDR2 is SVGIG (reference sequence). The CDR3 spans 13 residues. V gave up 7 bases and J gave up 4 bases; unmatched junction bases: 9. Profiling relied on immunoSEQ multiplex PCR, and the TCRdb table lists in-frame clones only, not all of them. The sample contains around 150,000 clones, just under 90% of which appear only once. This TCR came from a woman between 70 and 85 years old with COVID-19, enrolled during active disease. What was sequenced was peripheral blood. J is TRBJ1-2 and V is TRBV30; 7 nucleotides match TRBD1. The CDR3 protein is CAYPRDSLYGYTF. The CDR3 DNA is TGTGCCTACCCCCGGGACAGCCTCTATGGCTACACCTTC.